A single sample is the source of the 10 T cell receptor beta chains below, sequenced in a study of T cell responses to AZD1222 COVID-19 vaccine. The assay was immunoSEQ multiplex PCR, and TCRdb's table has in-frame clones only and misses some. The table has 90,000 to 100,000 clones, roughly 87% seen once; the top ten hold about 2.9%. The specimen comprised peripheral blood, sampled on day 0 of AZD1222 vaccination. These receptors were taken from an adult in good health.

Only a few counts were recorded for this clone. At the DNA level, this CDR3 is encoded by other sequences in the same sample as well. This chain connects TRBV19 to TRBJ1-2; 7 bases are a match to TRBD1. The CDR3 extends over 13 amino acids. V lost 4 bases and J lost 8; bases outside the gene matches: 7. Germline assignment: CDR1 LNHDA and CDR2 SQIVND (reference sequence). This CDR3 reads CASSTRQGGGYTF. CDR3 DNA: TGTGCCAGTAGTACCCGACAGGGCGGGGGCTACACCTTC.

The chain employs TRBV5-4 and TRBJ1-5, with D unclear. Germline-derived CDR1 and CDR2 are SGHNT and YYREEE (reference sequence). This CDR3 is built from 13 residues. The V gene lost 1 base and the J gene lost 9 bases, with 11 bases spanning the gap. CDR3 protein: CASSLTNISPQHF. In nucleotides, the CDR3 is TGTGCCAGCAGCTTGACGAATATCTCGCCCCAGCATTTT.

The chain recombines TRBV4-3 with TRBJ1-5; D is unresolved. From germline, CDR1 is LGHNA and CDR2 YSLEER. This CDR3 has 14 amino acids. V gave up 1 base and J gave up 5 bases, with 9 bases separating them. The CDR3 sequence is CASSQVGGDQPQHF. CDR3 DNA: TGCGCCAGCAGCCAAGTAGGAGGAGATCAGCCCCAGCATTTT.

The CDR3: CASSQGSGPYGYTF. The CDR3 DNA is TGTGCCAGCAGTCAGGGGAGTGGCCCCTATGGCTACACCTTC. This chain links TRBV27 with TRBJ1-2; TRBD1 is a possible D gene (6 bases). Germline values: CDR1 MNHEY, CDR2 SMNVEV (reference sequence). CDR3 length: 14 amino acids. Deletions cut 5 bases from V and 4 bases from J, with 14 bases between.

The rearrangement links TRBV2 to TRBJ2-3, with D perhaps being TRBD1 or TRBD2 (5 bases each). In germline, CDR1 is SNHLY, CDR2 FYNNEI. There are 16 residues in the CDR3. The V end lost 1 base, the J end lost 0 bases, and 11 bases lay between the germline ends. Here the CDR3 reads CASSEGGTPSTDTQYF. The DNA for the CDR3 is TGTGCCAGCAGTGAAGGAGGGACCCCTAGCACAGATACGCAGTATTTT.

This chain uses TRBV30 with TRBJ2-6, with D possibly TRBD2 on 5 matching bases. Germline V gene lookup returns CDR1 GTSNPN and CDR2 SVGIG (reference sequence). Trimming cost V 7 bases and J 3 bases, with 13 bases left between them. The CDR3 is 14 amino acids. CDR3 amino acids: CASPSAGGANVLTF. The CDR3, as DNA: TGTGCCTCCCCCTCGGCGGGTGGGGCCAACGTCCTGACTTTC.

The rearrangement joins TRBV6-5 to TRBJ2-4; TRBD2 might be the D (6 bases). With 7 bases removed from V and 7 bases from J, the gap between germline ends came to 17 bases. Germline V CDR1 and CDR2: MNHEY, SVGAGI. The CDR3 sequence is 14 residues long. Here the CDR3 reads CASTAGRGGNIQYF. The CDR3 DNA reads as TGTGCCAGCACGGCGGGGCGGGGTGGGAACATTCAGTACTTC.

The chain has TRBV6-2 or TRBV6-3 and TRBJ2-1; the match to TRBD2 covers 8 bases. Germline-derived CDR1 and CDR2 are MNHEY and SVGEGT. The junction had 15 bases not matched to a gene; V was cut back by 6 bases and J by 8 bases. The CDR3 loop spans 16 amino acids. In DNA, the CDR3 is TGTGCCAGCAGCCTACCCCCCTTAGCGGGAAACCATGAGCAGTTCTTC. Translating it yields CASSLPPLAGNHEQFF.

The CDR3 protein is CASSTDSGGNTEAFF. In nucleotides, the CDR3 is TGTGCCAGCAGCACGGACAGTGGGGGGAACACTGAAGCTTTCTTT. The chain links TRBV5-6 to TRBJ1-1; tentatively, D is TRBD1 (6 bases). Germline loops: CDR1 SGHDT, CDR2 YYEEEE. V shed 4 bases and J shed 1 base, with 14 bases lying between them. The CDR3 covers 15 residues. Full variable domain (outside the CDR3, taken from reference TRBV5-6 and TRBJ1-1): DAGVTQSPTHLIKTRGQQVTLRCSPKSGHDTVSWYQQALGQGPQFIFQYYEEEERQRGNFPDRFSGHQFPNYSSELNVNALLLGDSALYLCASSTDSGGNTEAFFGQGTRLTVV.

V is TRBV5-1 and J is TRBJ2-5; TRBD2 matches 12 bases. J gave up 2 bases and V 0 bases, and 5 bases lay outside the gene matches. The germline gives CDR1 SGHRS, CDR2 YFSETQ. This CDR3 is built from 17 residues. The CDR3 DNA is TGCGCCAGCAGCTTGGTGACTAGCGGGGGAGCTCAAGAGACCCAGTACTTC. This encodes CASSLVTSGGAQETQYF.